The TCR beta chain under discussion was sequenced for a study of T cell responses to AZD1222 COVID-19 vaccine. General observations from the study: At baseline, just a handful of AZD1222 recipients tested seropositive. Females outnumbered males among donors, who were mostly white British; clonal diversity was possibly underestimated.

Using immunoSEQ multiplex PCR, the repertoire was profiled, and TCRdb retains in-frame clones only, with some absent. Of some 120,000 clones listed, about 85% are singletons. V was clipped by 5 bases and J by 5 bases, with 16 bases between them. This CDR3 contains 14 residues. Per germline, CDR1 MNHEY and CDR2 SVGEGT. A note on this clone: Its antigen is undetermined.

This TCR was recovered from an adult in good health. This chain uses TRBV6-2 or TRBV6-3 with TRBJ2-7, with a weak D call TRBD2 (5 bases). The sample consisted of peripheral blood, taken on day 0 of AZD1222 vaccination. The CDR3 coding sequence is TGTGCCAGCAGTCCCCGTCACCGGGGTGACGAGCAGTACTTC. Encoded protein: CASSPRHRGDEQYF.